The rows below give T cell receptor beta chains drawn from one sample of a study of blood T cell repertoires in COVID-19. Some clones are missing from TCRdb's copy, which holds only in-frame ones; the method was immunoSEQ multiplex PCR. The sample lists 190,000 or so clones, 70% to 90% occurring once. Sequenced material: peripheral blood. These receptors all stem from a woman aged 70-85 years with acute or convalescent COVID-19. The CDR3 runs from the conserved cysteine through the conserved F or W. The D gene is left open where the match is weak. The listing skips clone size in some rows; elsewhere it reads once, few, many or a size class.

TRBJ2-7 NA once TRBV7-2 TGTGCCAGCAGCACCCGAGGTCCCTACGAGCAGTACTTC CASSTRGPYEQYF
TRBJ2-1 TRBD2 NA TRBV4-1 TGCGCCAGCAGCCAAGGTTCGGGACTAGCCAACAATGAGCAGTTCTTC CASSQGSGLANNEQFF
TRBJ1-6 NA NA TRBV5-1 TGCGCCAGCAGCTTGGCCCTCAATTCACCCCTCCACTTT CASSLALNSPLHF
TRBJ1-2 NA NA TRBV6-5 TGTGCCAGCGCTAGGGGTCCCTATTCTAACTATGGCTACACCTTC CASARGPYSNYGYTF
TRBJ1-6 NA NA TRBV5-6 TGTGCCAGCACTAAGGGGGGGTACTATAATTCACCCCTCCACTTT CASTKGGYYNSPLHF
TRBJ2-7 NA NA TRBV5-6 TGTGCCAGCAGCTTTTATGGCAGAAGCTCCTACGAGCAGTACTTC CASSFYGRSSYEQYF
TRBJ2-2 NA NA TRBV7-9 TGTGCCAGCAGCAGATGGGGCGCGAACACCGGGGAGCTGTTTTTT CASSRWGANTGELFF
TRBJ1-3 NA NA TRBV7-9 TGTGCCAGCAGCTTCCTAGCCTCTGGAAACACCATATATTTT CASSFLASGNTIYF
TRBJ2-5 NA NA TRBV28 TGTGCCAGCAGTTTATTACAAGAGACCCAGTACTTC CASSLLQETQYF
TRBJ2-7 NA once TRBV25-1 TGTGCCAGCAGTGACCCCTCTAAAGACGAGCAGTACTTC CASSDPSKDEQYF
TRBJ1-2 NA few TRBV7-2 TGTGCCAGCAGCATCGAACAGGGCTCAGGGGGCTACACCTTC CASSIEQGSGGYTF
TRBJ2-2 NA NA TRBV28 TGTGCCAGCAGTTTACGACAGCACACCGGGGAGCTGTTTTTT CASSLRQHTGELFF
TRBJ1-1 NA NA TRBV27 TGTGCCAGCAGTCCTTTTGGCAGGGGCACTGAAGCTTTCTTT CASSPFGRGTEAFF
TRBJ2-1 NA NA TRBV4-3 TGCGCCAGCAGCCAAGAGAACAGTCCCTACAATGAGCAGTTCTTC CASSQENSPYNEQFF
TRBJ1-1 TRBD1 NA TRBV5-1 TGCGCCAGCAGCTTACAGGGGATGAACACTGAAGCTTTCTTT CASSLQGMNTEAFF
TRBJ1-1 NA NA TRBV4-2 TGTGCCAGCAGCCAAGACACTAACACTGAAGCTTTCTTT CASSQDTNTEAFF
TRBJ1-1 NA NA TRBV7-9 TGTGCCAGCAGCTTAGCGATGGCCAGGAGGACTGAAGCTTTCTTT CASSLAMARRTEAFF
TRBJ1-5 NA NA TRBV11-3 TGTGCCAGCAGCAGTGCAGTAAATCAGCCCCAGCATTTT CASSSAVNQPQHF
TRBJ1-3 NA NA TRBV9 TGTGCCAGCAGCGCCAACCCACAGGCCGCTTCTGGAAACACCATATATTTT CASSANPQAASGNTIYF
TRBJ2-3 NA NA TRBV18 TGTGCCAGCTCACCACTCCAGAGCACAGATACGCAGTATTTT CASSPLQSTDTQYF
TRBJ2-7 TRBD1 few TRBV27 TGTGCCAGCAGCCCGGACAGGAGCTCCTACGAGCAGTACTTC CASSPDRSSYEQYF
TRBJ2-7 NA few TRBV6-5 TGTGCCAGCACCGGCGTGCGGAAAGGGCAGTACTTC CASTGVRKGQYF
TRBJ2-6 TRBD1 NA TRBV28 TGTGCCAGCAGTTTAGCAGGGGGCGGTGGGGCCAACGTCCTGACTTTC CASSLAGGGGANVLTF
TRBJ1-1 NA NA TRBV10-2 TGCGCCAGCAGTGACAGGTTGGACACTGAAGCTTTCTTT CASSDRLDTEAFF
TRBJ2-2 TRBD2 few TRBV28 TGTGCCAGCAGTTTGTGGTGGGGGCAGCAGGGACTAGCGGTGAACACCGGGGAGCTGTTTTTT CASSLWWGQQGLAVNTGELFF
TRBJ2-7 TRBD1 NA TRBV19 TGTGCCAGTAGTACCGGGACAGGTCAACCGTCGGAGTACTTC CASSTGTGQPSEYF
TRBJ2-2 TRBD2 NA TRBV10-1 TGCGCCAGCAGCTCTGGACTAGCGGGAGGGGCCGGGGAGCTGTTTTTT CASSSGLAGGAGELFF
TRBJ1-2 NA once TRBV7-2 TGTGCCAGCAGCCGTATGCAGGGCAATGGCTACACCTTC CASSRMQGNGYTF
TRBJ1-6 TRBD1 NA TRBV7-2 TGTGCCAGCAGCTTAACGGGACAGGCCTATAATTCACCCCTCCACTTT CASSLTGQAYNSPLHF
TRBJ2-7 NA NA TRBV7-2 TGTGCCAGCAGCTTAGTTCGTAACTCCTACGAGCAGTACTTC CASSLVRNSYEQYF
TRBJ2-5 TRBD1 NA TRBV11-3 TGTGCCAGCAACTCAGGGGGCTTGGAGACCCAGTACTTC CASNSGGLETQYF
TRBJ1-5 TRBD1 NA TRBV5-1 TGCGCCAGCAGCGTTGGGACAGGGGTCCAGCCCCAGCATTTT CASSVGTGVQPQHF
TRBJ1-2 NA NA TRBV24-1 TGTGCCACCAGTGACATCAGTGTGGCCTATGGCTACACCTTC CATSDISVAYGYTF
TRBJ2-1 TRBD2 NA TRBV5-1 TGCGCCAGCAGCTTGATTGCCAGCGGGGGCTACAATGAGCAGTTCTTC CASSLIASGGYNEQFF
TRBJ2-3 TRBD2 NA TRBV5-1 TGCGCCAGCAGCCCGACTAGCGGGGGAGTTGGTTCAGATACGCAGTATTTT CASSPTSGGVGSDTQYF
TRBJ2-3 NA NA TRBV24-1 TGTGCCACCAGTGATTTGCAAGGTCAGGGCACAGATACGCAGTATTTT CATSDLQGQGTDTQYF
TRBJ1-2 NA NA TRBV28 TGTGCCAGCAGTTCTCGCCCGAGCTATGGCTACACCTTC CASSSRPSYGYTF
TRBJ2-7 NA NA TRBV18 TGTGCCAGCTCACCAAATGGGGGGTCGATGGTATACGAGCAGTACTTC CASSPNGGSMVYEQYF
TRBJ2-1 NA NA TRBV14 TGTGCCAGCAGCCAAGACAATCGGGGTTACTACAATGAGCAGTTCTTC CASSQDNRGYYNEQFF
TRBJ1-2 NA NA TRBV5-1 TGCGCCAGCAGCCCCCGCGGGGGAGGAGGCTACACCTTC CASSPRGGGGYTF
TRBJ2-1 TRBD2 NA TRBV5-1 TGCGCCAGCAGCTCCAGCGGGGCCACCTACAATGAGCAGTTCTTC CASSSSGATYNEQFF
TRBJ2-2 TRBD2 NA TRBV3-1/TRBV3-2 TGTGCCAGCAGCCTTAAGGGCGGGAGCGGGGAGCTGTTTTTT CASSLKGGSGELFF